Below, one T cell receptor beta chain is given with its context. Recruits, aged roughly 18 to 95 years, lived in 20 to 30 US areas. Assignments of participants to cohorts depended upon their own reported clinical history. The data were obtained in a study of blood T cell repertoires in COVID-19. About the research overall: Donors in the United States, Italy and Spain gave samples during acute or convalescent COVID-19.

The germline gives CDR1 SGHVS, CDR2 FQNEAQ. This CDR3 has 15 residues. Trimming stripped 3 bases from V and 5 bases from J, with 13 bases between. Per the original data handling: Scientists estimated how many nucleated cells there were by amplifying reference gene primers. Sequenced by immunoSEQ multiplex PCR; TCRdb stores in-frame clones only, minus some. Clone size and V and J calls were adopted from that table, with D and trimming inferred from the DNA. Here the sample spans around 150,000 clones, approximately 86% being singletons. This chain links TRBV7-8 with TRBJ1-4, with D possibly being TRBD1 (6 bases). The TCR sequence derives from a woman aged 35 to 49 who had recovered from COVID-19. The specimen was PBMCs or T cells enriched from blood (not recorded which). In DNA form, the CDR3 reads TGTGCCAGCAGCTTCCGGACAGAGACAAATGAAAAACTGTTTTTT. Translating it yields CASSFRTETNEKLFF.